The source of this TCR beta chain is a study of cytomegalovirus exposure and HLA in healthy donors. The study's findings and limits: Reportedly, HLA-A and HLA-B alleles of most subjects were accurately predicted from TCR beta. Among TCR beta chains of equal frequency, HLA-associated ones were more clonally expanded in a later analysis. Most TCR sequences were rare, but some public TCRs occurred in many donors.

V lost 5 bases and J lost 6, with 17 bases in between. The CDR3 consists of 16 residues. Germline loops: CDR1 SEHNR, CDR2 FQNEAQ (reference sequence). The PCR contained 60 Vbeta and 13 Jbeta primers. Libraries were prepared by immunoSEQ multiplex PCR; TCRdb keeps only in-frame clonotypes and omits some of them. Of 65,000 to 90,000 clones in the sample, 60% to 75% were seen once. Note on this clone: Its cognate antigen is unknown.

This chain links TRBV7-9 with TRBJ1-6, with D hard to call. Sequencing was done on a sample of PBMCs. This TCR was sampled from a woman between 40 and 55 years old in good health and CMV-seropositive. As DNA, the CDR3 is TGTGCCAGCAGCCCTTTGGGAGGGAGAGGTAATTCACCCCTCCACTTT. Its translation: CASSPLGGRGNSPLHF. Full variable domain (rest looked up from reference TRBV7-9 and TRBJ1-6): DTGVSQNPRHKITKRGQNVTFRCDPISEHNRLYWYRQTLGQGPEFLTYFQNEAQLEKSRLLSDRFSAERPKGSFSTLEIQRTEQGDSAMYLCASSPLGGRGNSPLHFGNGTRLTVT.